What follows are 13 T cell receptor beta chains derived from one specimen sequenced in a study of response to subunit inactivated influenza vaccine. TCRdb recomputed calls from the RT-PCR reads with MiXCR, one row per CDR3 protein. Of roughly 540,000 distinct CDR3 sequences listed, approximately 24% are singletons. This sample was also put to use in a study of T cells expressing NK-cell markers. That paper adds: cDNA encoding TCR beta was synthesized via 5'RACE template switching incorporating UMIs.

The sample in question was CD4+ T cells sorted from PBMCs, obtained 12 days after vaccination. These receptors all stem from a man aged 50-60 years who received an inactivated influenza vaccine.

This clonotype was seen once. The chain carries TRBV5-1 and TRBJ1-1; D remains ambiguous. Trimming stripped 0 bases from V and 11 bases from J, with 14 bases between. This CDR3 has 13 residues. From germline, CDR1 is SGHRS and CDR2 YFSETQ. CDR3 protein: CASSLVGVQSAFF. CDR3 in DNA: TGCGCCAGCAGCTTGGTTGGGGTTCAAAGCGCTTTCTTT.

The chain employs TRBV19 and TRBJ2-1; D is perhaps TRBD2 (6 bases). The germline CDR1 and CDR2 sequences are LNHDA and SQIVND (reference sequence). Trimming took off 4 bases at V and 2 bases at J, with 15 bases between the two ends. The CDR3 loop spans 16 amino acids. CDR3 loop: CASSRDERAAYNEQFF. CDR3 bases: TGTGCCAGTAGTAGGGATGAGCGGGCTGCCTACAATGAGCAGTTCTTC. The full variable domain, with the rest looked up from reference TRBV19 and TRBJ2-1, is DGGITQSPKYLFRKEGQNVTLSCEQNLNHDAMYWYRQDPGQGLRLIYYSQIVNDFQKGDIAEGYSVSREKKESFPLTVTSAQKNPTAFYLCASSRDERAAYNEQFFGPGTRLTVL.

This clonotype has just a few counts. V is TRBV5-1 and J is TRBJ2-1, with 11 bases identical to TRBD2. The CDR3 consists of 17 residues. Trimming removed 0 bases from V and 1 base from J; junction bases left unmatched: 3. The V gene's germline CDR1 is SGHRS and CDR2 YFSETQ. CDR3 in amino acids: CASSLASGRLSYNEQFF. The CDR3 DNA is TGCGCCAGCAGCTTGGCTAGCGGGAGGCTTTCCTACAATGAGCAGTTCTTC.

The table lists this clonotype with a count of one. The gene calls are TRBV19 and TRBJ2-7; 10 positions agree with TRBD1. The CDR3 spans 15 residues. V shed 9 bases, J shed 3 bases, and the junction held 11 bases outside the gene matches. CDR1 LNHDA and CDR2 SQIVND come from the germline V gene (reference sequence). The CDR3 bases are TGTGCCAGCCGGGCCCTAGGGACAGGGGACTACGAGCAGTACTTC. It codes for CASRALGTGDYEQYF.

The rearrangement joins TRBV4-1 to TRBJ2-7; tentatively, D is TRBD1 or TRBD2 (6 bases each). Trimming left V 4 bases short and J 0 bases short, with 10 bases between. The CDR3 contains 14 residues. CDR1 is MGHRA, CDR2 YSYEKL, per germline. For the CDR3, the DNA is TGCGCCAGCAGCCGGGGGGCCGACTCCTACGAGCAGTACTTC. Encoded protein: CASSRGADSYEQYF.

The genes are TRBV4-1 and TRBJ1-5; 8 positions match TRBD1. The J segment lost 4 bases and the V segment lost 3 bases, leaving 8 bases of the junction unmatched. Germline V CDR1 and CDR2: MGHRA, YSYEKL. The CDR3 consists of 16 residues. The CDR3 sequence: CASSQRNRGLNQPQHF. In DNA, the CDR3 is TGCGCCAGCAGCCAGCGGAACAGGGGGTTGAATCAGCCCCAGCATTTT.

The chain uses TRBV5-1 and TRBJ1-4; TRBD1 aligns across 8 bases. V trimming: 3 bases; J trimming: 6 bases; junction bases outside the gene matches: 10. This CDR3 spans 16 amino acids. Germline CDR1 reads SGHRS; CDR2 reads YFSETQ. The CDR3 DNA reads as TGCGCCAGCAGCTCGAGGACAGGGAGGGCCGATGAAAAACTGTTTTTT. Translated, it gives CASSSRTGRADEKLFF.

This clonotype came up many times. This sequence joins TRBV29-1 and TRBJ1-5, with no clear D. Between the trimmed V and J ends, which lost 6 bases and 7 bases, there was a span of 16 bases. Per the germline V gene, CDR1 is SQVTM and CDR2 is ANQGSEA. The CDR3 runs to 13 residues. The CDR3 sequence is CSVSDAPGQPQHF. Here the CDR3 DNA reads TGCAGCGTCTCGGACGCACCTGGGCAGCCCCAGCATTTT.

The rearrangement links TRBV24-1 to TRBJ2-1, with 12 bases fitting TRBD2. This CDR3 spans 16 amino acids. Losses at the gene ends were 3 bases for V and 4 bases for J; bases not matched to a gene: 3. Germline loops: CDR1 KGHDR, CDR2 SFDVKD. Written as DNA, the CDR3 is TGTGCCACCAGTGATGGACTAGCGGGGACTTACAATGAGCAGTTCTTC. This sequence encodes CATSDGLAGTYNEQFF.

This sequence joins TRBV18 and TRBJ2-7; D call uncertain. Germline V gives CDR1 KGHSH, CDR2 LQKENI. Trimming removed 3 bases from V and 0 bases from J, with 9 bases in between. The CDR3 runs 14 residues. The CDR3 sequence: CASSPGSSSYEQYF. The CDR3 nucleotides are TGTGCCAGCTCACCGGGGTCGAGCTCCTACGAGCAGTACTTC.

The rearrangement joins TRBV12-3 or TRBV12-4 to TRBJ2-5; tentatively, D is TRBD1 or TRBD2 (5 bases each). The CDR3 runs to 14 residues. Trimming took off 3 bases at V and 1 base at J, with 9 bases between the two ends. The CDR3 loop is CASSFGGFQETQYF. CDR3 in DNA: TGTGCCAGCAGTTTTGGGGGATTCCAAGAGACCCAGTACTTC.

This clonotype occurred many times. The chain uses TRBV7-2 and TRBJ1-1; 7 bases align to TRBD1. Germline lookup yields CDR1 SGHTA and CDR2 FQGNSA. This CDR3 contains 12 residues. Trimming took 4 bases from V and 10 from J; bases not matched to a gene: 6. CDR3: CASSSDQGGAFF. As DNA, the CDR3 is TGTGCCAGCAGCTCGGACCAGGGGGGAGCTTTCTTT. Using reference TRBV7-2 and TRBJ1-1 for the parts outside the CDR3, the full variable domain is GAGVSQSPSNKVTEKGKDVELRCDPISGHTALYWYRQSLGQGLEFLIYFQGNSAPDKSGLPSDRFSAERTGGSVSTLTIQRTQQEDSAVYLCASSSDQGGAFFGQGTRLTVV.

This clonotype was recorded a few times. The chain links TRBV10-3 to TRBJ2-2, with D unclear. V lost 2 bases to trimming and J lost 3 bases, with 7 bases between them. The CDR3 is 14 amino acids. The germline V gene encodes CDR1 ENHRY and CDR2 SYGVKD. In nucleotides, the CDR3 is TGTGCCATCAGTGAGGCGACCCACACCGGGGAGCTGTTTTTT. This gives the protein CAISEATHTGELFF.